This is a list of T cell receptor beta chains from one sample in a study of blood T cell repertoires in COVID-19. The protocol was immunoSEQ multiplex PCR, while the TCRdb copy is restricted to in-frame clones and leaves out a portion. The sample records 250,000 to 300,000 clones, just over 90% being singletons. The sequenced sample was peripheral blood. The receptor set was obtained from a woman aged 25 to 39 with COVID-19, enrolled during active disease. The CDR3 runs from the conserved cysteine through the conserved F or W. Fields, in order: J gene, V gene, clone size, D gene, CDR3 DNA, CDR3 protein. A D gene is named only where the DNA matches it firmly. For some rows the clone size is stated as once, few or many, or as a class when expanded; others skip it.

TRBJ1-2	TRBV11-2	.	TRBD1	TGTGCCAGCAGCTTTCCCCTGACAGGGGAAGGAGGCTATGGCTACACCTTC	CASSFPLTGEGGYGYTF
TRBJ1-5	TRBV30	.	.	TGTGCCTGGGAAGACAGCAAACAGCCCCAGCATTTT	CAWEDSKQPQHF
TRBJ2-1	TRBV11-3	.	.	TGTGCCAGCAGCCCCCCCACGGGAGACAATGAGCAGTTCTTC	CASSPPTGDNEQFF
TRBJ2-7	TRBV5-8	.	.	TGTGCCAGCAGCTTGGATCAGGGGCCGCCCCCGGCCGAGCAGTACTTC	CASSLDQGPPPAEQYF
TRBJ1-2	TRBV5-6	.	.	TGTGCCAGCAGCTTGGTAGGACAGCGTACTAACTATGGCTACACCTTC	CASSLVGQRTNYGYTF
TRBJ2-7	TRBV6-4	.	.	TGTGCCAGCACCCCAACAGGTACCCGGACCTACGAGCAGTACTTC	CASTPTGTRTYEQYF
TRBJ1-5	TRBV10-2	.	TRBD1	TGCGCCAGCAGAGCTTCCGGGACAGGGATCAATCAGCCCCAGCATTTT	CASRASGTGINQPQHF
TRBJ1-5	TRBV23-1	.	.	TGCGCCAGCAGTCAATTTTGGGGGCAGGGATCCCTTAATCAGCCCCAGCATTTT	CASSQFWGQGSLNQPQHF
TRBJ1-4	TRBV9	.	.	TGTGCCAGCAGCGTAGCCCCAACAGGAGGGCGTAATGAAAAACTGTTTTTT	CASSVAPTGGRNEKLFF
TRBJ1-6	TRBV6-5	.	TRBD1	TGTGCCAGCAGAGCTTCGACAGGGGATTCACCCCTCCACTTT	CASRASTGDSPLHF
TRBJ1-2	TRBV28	.	TRBD1	TGTGCCAGCAGTAGGGGGCGCGAGTATGGCTACACCTTC	CASSRGREYGYTF
TRBJ2-2	TRBV6-6	few	TRBD2	TGTGCCAGCAGCCTAGCGGGAGGGAACACCGGGGAGCTGTTTTTT	CASSLAGGNTGELFF
TRBJ2-1	TRBV7-9	.	.	TGTGCCAGCAGCTCAGGGCTTACCTACAATGAGCAGTTCTTC	CASSSGLTYNEQFF
TRBJ2-1	TRBV7-9	.	TRBD2	TGTGCCAGCAGCTCCTCCTTCCGAGGGGGACTAGCGGGAGTAAATGAGCAGTTCTTC	CASSSSFRGGLAGVNEQFF
TRBJ1-6	TRBV27	once	TRBD1	TGTGCCAGCAGTCTCTGGACAGGAAGCTCCTATAATTCACCCCTCCACTTT	CASSLWTGSSYNSPLHF
TRBJ2-5	TRBV10-3	.	TRBD1	TGTGCCATCAGTGAGTCGACTCGGACAGGGGGCAAAGAGACCCAGTACTTC	CAISESTRTGGKETQYF
TRBJ2-2	TRBV10-3	.	TRBD1	TGTGCCAGCACCGGGACAGCTAACACCGGGGAGCTGTTTTTT	CASTGTANTGELFF
TRBJ1-1	TRBV6-6	.	TRBD1	TGTGCCAGCAGCGACAGGGCGCGTGCGACTGAAGCTTTCTTT	CASSDRARATEAFF
TRBJ1-1	TRBV6-5	.	TRBD1	TGTGCCAGCAGGACGACAGGGGGGGACACTGAAGCTTTCTTT	CASRTTGGDTEAFF